The 16 T cell receptor beta chains given below trace back to one sample, sequenced in a study of blood T cell repertoires in COVID-19. Assay used: immunoSEQ multiplex PCR; TCRdb lists only in-frame clones, some missing. The sample has about 74,000 clones, about 88% seen once. Sample: peripheral blood. These receptors were taken from a human donor in a cohort sampled during active COVID-19.

This chain joins TRBV20-1 and TRBJ2-3; a possible D gene is TRBD2 (5 bases). The ends were cut back, 5 bases at V and 3 bases at J, with 6 bases in the middle. The CDR3 covers 11 residues. The germline V gene has CDR1 DFQATT and CDR2 SNEGSKA (reference sequence). DNA for the CDR3: TGCAGTGCTTGGAGGACAGATACGCAGTATTTT. Translating it yields CSAWRTDTQYF.

The chain joins TRBV19 to TRBJ2-2; D is unclear. The V end was cut by 1 base, the J end by 2 bases, with 8 bases between. Germline assignment: CDR1 LNHDA and CDR2 SQIVND (reference sequence). The CDR3 length is 15 residues. CDR3 bases: TGTGCCAGTAGTATAGGGCAGTCCAACACCGGGGAGCTGTTTTTT. Protein sequence: CASSIGQSNTGELFF.

CDR3 sequence (DNA): TGTGCCAGCAGTCTCCGGGACAGGGGCTTCCGGGGGACCCAGTACTTC. It encodes CASSLRDRGFRGTQYF. The chain carries TRBV28 and TRBJ2-5; 10 bases map to TRBD1. V trimming: 5 bases; J trimming: 7 bases; junction bases outside the gene matches: 13. There are 16 residues in the CDR3. Germline CDR1 MDHEN, CDR2 SYDVKM. The variable domain in full, completed from reference TRBV28 and TRBJ2-5, reads DVKVTQSSRYLVKRTGEKVFLECVQDMDHENMFWYRQDPGLGLRLIYFSYDVKMKEKGDIPEGYSVSREKKERFSLILESASTNQTSMYLCASSLRDRGFRGTQYFGPGTRLLVL.

This sequence joins TRBV6-5 and TRBJ2-5, with D tentatively TRBD2 (6 bases). Per germline, CDR1 MNHEY and CDR2 SVGAGI. CDR3 size: 13 residues. With 5 bases removed from V and 6 bases from J, the gap between germline ends came to 13 bases. The CDR3 nucleotides read TGTGCCAGCAGTCGGGACTTCTTGCAGACCCAGTACTTC. Amino acids: CASSRDFLQTQYF.

This chain links TRBV4-3 with TRBJ2-3; TRBD2 agrees at 7 bases. Looked up from germline, CDR1 is LGHNA and CDR2 is YSLEER. This CDR3 has 16 residues. V lost 2 bases and J lost 0; bases outside the gene matches: 5. The CDR3 nucleotides read TGCGCCAGCAGCCAAATTCGGCGGGGGAGCACAGATACGCAGTATTTT. Translating it yields CASSQIRRGSTDTQYF.

This chain uses TRBV7-8 with TRBJ2-7; the match to TRBD1 covers 9 bases. With V trimmed by 1 base and J by 3 bases, 7 bases remained unmatched. The CDR3 covers 16 residues. Germline V gene data show CDR1 as SGHVS and CDR2 as FQNEAQ. The CDR3 bases are TGTGCCAGCAGCTTAGGCCCGGTGGACAGGGGCTACGAGCAGTACTTC. It translates to CASSLGPVDRGYEQYF.

The V gene is TRBV28, the J gene TRBJ2-1; D possibly corresponds to TRBD2 (6 bases). Germline CDR1 reads MDHEN; CDR2 reads SYDVKM. The CDR3 runs 14 residues. The V end was cut by 5 bases, the J end by 4 bases, with 12 bases between. The CDR3 DNA reads as TGTGCCAGCAGTATTAGCGGTCATTACAATGAGCAGTTCTTC. Its protein product is CASSISGHYNEQFF.

The chain combines TRBV5-1 with TRBJ2-7; a weak D match, TRBD1 (6 bases). In germline, CDR1 is SGHRS, CDR2 YFSETQ. Trimming removed 4 bases at V and 4 bases at J, with 18 bases between. CDR3 length equals 15 residues. In nucleotides, the CDR3 is TGCGCCAGCAGCGGCCCAGGGGAAAGAGGGTACGAGCAGTACTTC. The encoded protein is CASSGPGERGYEQYF.

The V and J genes are TRBV27 and TRBJ2-7; TRBD2 agrees at 9 bases. The CDR3 has 15 amino acids. The trim removed 7 bases at V and 3 bases at J, leaving 10 bases unmatched. CDR1 MNHEY and CDR2 SMNVEV come from the germline V gene (reference sequence). Here the CDR3 DNA reads TGTGCCAGCAAACAAATAGCGGGAGTTTACTACGAGCAGTACTTC. It is translated as CASKQIAGVYYEQYF.

The chain uses TRBV15 and TRBJ1-1; 10 bases fit TRBD1. V lost 7 bases and J lost 1; bases outside the gene matches: 9. The CDR3 runs 16 residues. Looked up from germline, CDR1 is LNHNV and CDR2 is YYDKDF (reference sequence). The CDR3 region is CATTGDRGLWNTEAFF. The CDR3 DNA reads TGTGCCACCACCGGCGACAGGGGGCTCTGGAACACTGAAGCTTTCTTT.

The V call is TRBV4-3, the J call TRBJ2-7; D is possibly TRBD2 (7 bases). With 0 bases removed from V and 0 bases from J, the gap between germline ends came to 12 bases. This CDR3 is built from 16 residues. From germline, CDR1 is LGHNA and CDR2 YSLEER. The CDR3 DNA reads TGCGCCAGCAGCCAAGATCTAGCGGACAGCTCCTACGAGCAGTACTTC. It yields the protein CASSQDLADSSYEQYF.

This clone was seen once. The chain employs TRBV5-1 and TRBJ2-3; D unclear. The CDR3 runs 14 residues. Germline V gene lookup returns CDR1 SGHRS and CDR2 YFSETQ. The V gene lost 0 bases and the J gene lost 1 base, with 6 bases spanning the gap. CDR3 coding DNA: TGCGCCAGCAGCTTGGCCTCGGGCACAGATACGCAGTATTTT. It translates to CASSLASGTDTQYF.

By proportion, this clone is medium-sized (0.01 to 0.1%). This chain uses TRBV2 with TRBJ2-7; 8 bases align to TRBD1. J lost 4 bases, V lost 7 bases, and 9 bases had no gene match. Germline assignment: CDR1 SNHLY and CDR2 FYNNEI. The CDR3 totals 14 residues. CDR3 DNA: TGTGCCAGCACCCTAGGACAGGGTGGGTACGAGCAGTACTTC. It yields the protein CASTLGQGGYEQYF.

The genes are TRBV7-9 and TRBJ2-1; 9 bases line up with TRBD2. After removal of 1 base from V and 8 bases from J, the junction contained 6 bases not matched to a gene. The CDR3 covers 15 residues. Looked up from germline, CDR1 is SEHNR and CDR2 is FQNEAQ (reference sequence). The CDR3 loop is CASSLGGRAGDEQFF. CDR3 in DNA: TGTGCCAGCAGCTTAGGCGGGAGGGCCGGCGATGAGCAGTTCTTC.

The genes are TRBV28 and TRBJ2-5; TRBD2 aligns across 7 bases. This CDR3 comprises 13 residues. The ends lost 8 bases at V and 4 bases at J; junction bases unmatched: 7. CDR1 and CDR2 (germline): MDHEN, SYDVKM. The CDR3 region is CASLGREAETQYF. For the CDR3, the DNA is TGTGCCAGCCTGGGGAGGGAGGCAGAGACCCAGTACTTC.

V is TRBV5-1 and J is TRBJ2-7, with D perhaps TRBD2 (5 bases). The CDR3 is 13 amino acids. Germline V gene sequence: CDR1 SGHRS, CDR2 YFSETQ. V lost 3 bases and J lost 3, with 10 bases in between. The CDR3 DNA follows: TGCGCCAGCAGCTCCCGGGGAGACTACGAGCAGTACTTC. This encodes CASSSRGDYEQYF.